This passage covers 2 T cell receptor beta chains from one sample sequenced in a study of control samples from healthy donors and cancer patients. The table came from immunoSEQ multiplex PCR; TCRdb's copy has only in-frame clones and leaves some out. The sample has 70,000 or so clones; roughly 86% are singletons. The sequenced material came from PBMCs. Source of these receptors: a man in his sixties with lung cancer.

The chain employs TRBV27 and TRBJ2-1, with D hard to call. Looked up from germline, CDR1 is MNHEY and CDR2 is SMNVEV (reference sequence). The CDR3 covers 14 residues. The V gene lost 9 bases and the J gene lost 1 base, with 13 bases spanning the gap. The CDR3 nucleotides are TGTGCCAGTAAAAGGGTATCGTCCTACAATGAGCAGTTCTTC. Its translation: CASKRVSSYNEQFF.

The chain recombines TRBV7-9 with TRBJ1-5, with D perhaps matching TRBD1 (6 bases). Between the trimmed V and J ends, which lost 5 bases and 10 bases, there was a span of 15 bases. Germline lookup yields CDR1 SEHNR and CDR2 FQNEAQ (reference sequence). This CDR3 contains 13 residues. The CDR3 region has the DNA TGTGCCAGCAGCCCCACCGAACAGGGCCCCCAGCATTTT. This sequence encodes CASSPTEQGPQHF. The full variable domain, its missing parts supplied by reference TRBV7-9 and TRBJ1-5, is DTGVSQNPRHKITKRGQNVTFRCDPISEHNRLYWYRQTLGQGPEFLTYFQNEAQLEKSRLLSDRFSAERPKGSFSTLEIQRTEQGDSAMYLCASSPTEQGPQHFGDGTRLSIL.